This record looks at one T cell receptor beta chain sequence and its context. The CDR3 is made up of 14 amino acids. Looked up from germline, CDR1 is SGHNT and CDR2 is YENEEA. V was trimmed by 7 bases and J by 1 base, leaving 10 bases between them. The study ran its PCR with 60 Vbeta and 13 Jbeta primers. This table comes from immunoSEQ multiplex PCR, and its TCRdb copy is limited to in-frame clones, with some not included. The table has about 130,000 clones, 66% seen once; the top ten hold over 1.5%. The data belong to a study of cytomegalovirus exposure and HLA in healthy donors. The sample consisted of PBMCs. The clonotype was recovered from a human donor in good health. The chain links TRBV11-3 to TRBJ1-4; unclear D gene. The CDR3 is CASTDRRTNEKLFF. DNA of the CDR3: TGTGCCAGCACCGACCGGAGAACTAATGAAAAACTGTTTTTT.